These 28 T cell receptor beta chains were sequenced from one sample in a study of blood T cell repertoires in COVID-19. Libraries were prepared by immunoSEQ multiplex PCR; TCRdb keeps only in-frame clonotypes and omits some of them. This sample has about 290,000 clones; around four fifths occur once, and the top ten carry around 4.5%. The sample consisted of peripheral blood. These receptors originate from a woman in her forties or fifties with active or convalescent COVID-19.

This chain's CDR3 is CASGLILSGVGGYTF. The CDR3 nucleotides are TGTGCTAGTGGTTTGATCCTTTCAGGGGTTGGTGGCTACACCTTC. The V gene is TRBV12-5, the J gene TRBJ1-2; D is perhaps TRBD1 (6 bases). CDR1 LGHNT and CDR2 FRNRAP come from the germline V gene. The CDR3 is 15 residues long. V was shortened by 2 bases and J by 7 bases, with 17 bases between the two germline ends.

This clone was observed a handful of times. The rearrangement links TRBV5-4 to TRBJ2-1; TRBD2 aligns across 9 bases. J was trimmed by 3 bases and V by 2 bases; bases with no gene match: 3. This CDR3 is 15 amino acids long. Germline V lookup: CDR1 SGHNT, CDR2 YYREEE (reference sequence). CDR3 coding DNA: TGTGCCAGCAGCTTTCGCGGGAGGGACTACAATGAGCAGTTCTTC. Translating it yields CASSFRGRDYNEQFF.

The CDR3 is CARSYPRGIKANQPQHF. The CDR3, as DNA: TGTGCCAGAAGCTATCCACGGGGGATTAAGGCGAATCAGCCCCAGCATTTT. V and J are TRBV5-3 and TRBJ1-5; D is perhaps TRBD1 (5 bases). TRBV5-3 counts as an open reading frame of uncertain function. CDR3 length equals 17 residues. V was shortened by 3 bases and J by 4 bases, with 20 bases between the two germline ends.

The rearrangement uses TRBV27 and TRBJ1-2; 8 positions agree with TRBD1. V lost 3 bases to trimming and J lost 4 bases; unmatched junction nucleotides: 10. The CDR3 spans 16 residues. Germline CDR1 reads MNHEY; CDR2 reads SMNVEV (reference sequence). The CDR3 DNA sequence: TGTGCCAGCAGTTTCTATCGGACAGGGCTGTTCTATGGCTACACCTTC. This gives the protein CASSFYRTGLFYGYTF.

The CDR3 is CAWTRIYGYTF. In DNA form, the CDR3 reads TGTGCCTGGACCAGGATCTATGGCTACACCTTC. The V call is TRBV30, the J call TRBJ1-2; D remains ambiguous. V lost 4 bases, J lost 4 bases, and 7 bases lay in between. Germline loops: CDR1 GTSNPN, CDR2 SVGIG (reference sequence). The CDR3 loop spans 11 amino acids.

V usage is TRBV7-3 and J usage is TRBJ2-1; 8 bases fit TRBD1. This CDR3 contains 15 residues. The germline V gene has CDR1 SGHTA and CDR2 FQGTGA. Unmatched junction bases numbered 6, after V lost 4 bases and J lost 4 bases. Here the CDR3 reads CASSYDRGSYNEQFF. The CDR3 DNA reads TGTGCCAGCAGCTACGACAGGGGTTCATACAATGAGCAGTTCTTC.

The chain combines TRBV19 with TRBJ2-7; a possible D gene is TRBD1 (5 bases). Per germline, CDR1 LNHDA and CDR2 SQIVND (reference sequence). V was pared by 5 bases and J by 0 bases, with 14 bases between. The CDR3 has 15 residues. CDR3 loop: CASSPSSDTSYEQYF. In nucleotides, the CDR3 is TGTGCCAGTAGTCCTTCTTCGGACACCTCCTACGAGCAGTACTTC.

The CDR3 loop is CASSQGASPSYNEQFF. In nucleotides, the CDR3 is TGTGCCAGCAGCCAAGGAGCTAGCCCTTCCTACAATGAGCAGTTCTTC. This chain links TRBV4-2 with TRBJ2-1; D is possibly TRBD2 (5 bases). Germline values: CDR1 LGHNA, CDR2 YNFKEQ. The CDR3 extends over 16 amino acids. V was pared by 1 base and J by 1 base, with 11 bases between.

V and J are TRBV4-1 and TRBJ2-7, with 10 positions matching TRBD2. The germline gives CDR1 MGHRA, CDR2 YSYEKL. This CDR3 spans 15 amino acids. J gave up 4 bases and V 2 bases, and 5 bases lay outside the gene matches. CDR3 sequence (DNA): TGCGCCAGCAGCCAAAGGACTAGCGGAGCATACGAGCAGTACTTC. It codes for CASSQRTSGAYEQYF.

The CDR3, as DNA: TGTGCCAGCAGACCCCCTACGGACAGTGACAATGAGCAGTTCTTC. Protein product: CASRPPTDSDNEQFF. The chain recombines TRBV7-6 with TRBJ2-1, with a weak D call TRBD1 (6 bases). Per the germline V gene, CDR1 is SGHVS and CDR2 is FNYEAQ. This CDR3 has 15 residues. V gave up 6 bases and J gave up 5 bases, with 17 bases separating them.

With regard to this clone: The sample has other DNA sequences that encode this CDR3 too. The chain links TRBV5-1 to TRBJ1-1; 8 bases align to TRBD1. This CDR3 has 16 residues. Per the germline V gene, CDR1 is SGHRS and CDR2 is YFSETQ. Unmatched junction bases numbered 4, after V lost 0 bases and J lost 0 bases. For the CDR3, the DNA is TGCGCCAGCAGCTTGGGGACAGGGTCGATGAACACTGAAGCTTTCTTT. This encodes CASSLGTGSMNTEAFF.

The chain joins TRBV5-4 to TRBJ2-1; 14 bases fit TRBD2. V lost 4 bases to trimming and J lost 4 bases; unmatched junction nucleotides: 7. This CDR3 is built from 17 residues. The germline V gene encodes CDR1 SGHNT and CDR2 YYREEE (reference sequence). The CDR3 loop reads CASSQGRTSGGYNEQFF. The CDR3 DNA reads TGTGCCAGCAGCCAGGGGCGGACTAGCGGGGGGTACAATGAGCAGTTCTTC.

The J gene is TRBJ2-1, the V gene TRBV6-1; D possibly corresponds to TRBD2 (5 bases). The CDR3 is 18 amino acids. The germline V gene has CDR1 MNHNS and CDR2 SASEGT. Trimming took 3 bases from V and 4 from J, leaving 22 bases between them. The CDR3 protein is CASSDGALVFTRYNEQFF. The CDR3 coding sequence is TGTGCCAGCAGTGACGGAGCACTAGTATTTACCCGTTACAATGAGCAGTTCTTC.

V usage is TRBV11-2 and J usage is TRBJ1-6; TRBD1 agrees at 8 bases. There are 17 residues in the CDR3. CDR1 and CDR2 (germline): SGHAT, FQNNGV. The V segment lost 8 bases and the J segment 5 bases; nucleotides outside the gene matches: 14. The CDR3, as DNA: TGTGCCAGCCGTTCTGGTCAGGGGGCGAAAGATAATTCACCCCTCCACTTT. Translation: CASRSGQGAKDNSPLHF.

This chain links TRBV14 with TRBJ2-1; 13 bases map to TRBD2. The CDR3 is made up of 17 amino acids. With 0 bases clipped from V and 8 bases from J, the junction kept 7 bases outside the gene matches. Germline CDR1 SGHDN, CDR2 FVKESK. DNA for the CDR3: TGTGCCAGCAGCCAAGATCGGACTAGCGGGAGAGGCCATGAGCAGTTCTTC. Translating gives CASSQDRTSGRGHEQFF.

V usage is TRBV28 and J usage is TRBJ1-5; no firm D call. Germline CDR1 is MDHEN and CDR2 is SYDVKM. This CDR3 is 13 amino acids long. Trimming removed 8 bases from V and 6 bases from J, with 14 bases in between. The CDR3 coding sequence is TGTGCCAGCTTCGAGGGCGAAGGTCAGCCCCAGCATTTT. Translated, it gives CASFEGEGQPQHF.

This sequence joins TRBV9 and TRBJ2-7; TRBD1 matches at 7 bases. Looked up from germline, CDR1 is SGDLS and CDR2 is YYNGEE. V was pared by 4 bases and J by 2 bases, with 9 bases of the junction left unmatched. This CDR3 comprises 15 residues. CDR3 region: CASSKNLGTAYEQYF. CDR3 DNA: TGTGCCAGCAGCAAGAACCTCGGGACAGCCTACGAGCAGTACTTC.

The gene calls are TRBV2 and TRBJ1-4; D is undetermined. The V end was cut by 6 bases, the J end by 7 bases, with 12 bases between. The CDR3 is made up of 13 amino acids. Germline values: CDR1 SNHLY, CDR2 FYNNEI. The CDR3 DNA follows: TGTGCCAGCAGGAGGGCCGCTCCTGAAAAACTGTTTTTT. Translation gives CASRRAAPEKLFF.

This clone was recorded a few times. The rearrangement joins TRBV6-5 to TRBJ2-7; 7 nucleotides align to TRBD1. The V segment lost 0 bases and the J segment 4 bases; nucleotides outside the gene matches: 6. From germline, CDR1 is MNHEY and CDR2 SVGAGI. The CDR3 length is 15 residues. Here the CDR3 reads CASSYSRQGQYEQYF. In nucleotides, the CDR3 is TGTGCCAGCAGTTACTCGAGACAGGGCCAATACGAGCAGTACTTC.

The chain recombines TRBV12-3 or TRBV12-4 with TRBJ2-1; D is possibly TRBD2 (6 bases). The CDR3 runs 13 residues. V was clipped by 7 bases and J by 4 bases, with 11 bases between them. CDR3 region: CASNRLGYNEQFF. CDR3 sequence (DNA): TGTGCCAGCAATCGACTAGGTTACAATGAGCAGTTCTTC.

The gene calls are TRBV6-2 or TRBV6-3 and TRBJ1-2, with no clear D. V was pared by 4 bases and J by 1 base, with 7 bases between. Germline V gives CDR1 MNHEY, CDR2 SVGEGT. This CDR3 is 13 amino acids long. The CDR3 protein is CASSSTDNYGYTF. CDR3 nucleotide sequence: TGTGCCAGCAGTTCCACAGATAACTATGGCTACACCTTC.

On this clone itself: Other DNA sequences in the same sample also yield this CDR3. The chain is built from TRBV12-3 or TRBV12-4 and TRBJ1-2, with 7 nucleotides matching TRBD1. The CDR3 length is 13 residues. Unmatched junction bases numbered 0, after V lost 2 bases and J lost 3 bases. The DNA for the CDR3 is TGTGCCAGCAGTTTAACAGGGGACTATGGCTACACCTTC. Translation: CASSLTGDYGYTF.

The rearrangement uses TRBV19 and TRBJ2-1; 8 nucleotides agree with TRBD1. The ends lost 2 bases at V and 7 bases at J; junction bases unmatched: 1. The CDR3 runs 13 residues. Germline CDR1 and CDR2: LNHDA and SQIVND (reference sequence). CDR3 sequence: CASSITGGNEQFF. Written as DNA, the CDR3 is TGTGCCAGTAGTATAACAGGGGGTAATGAGCAGTTCTTC.

This clone occurred once. This chain connects TRBV5-1 to TRBJ2-1, with TRBD1 matching over 7 bases. V gave up 2 bases and J gave up 8 bases; unmatched junction bases: 4. There are 13 residues in the CDR3. Germline-derived CDR1 and CDR2 are SGHRS and YFSETQ. The CDR3 protein is CASSFTGEYEQFF. The CDR3, as DNA: TGCGCCAGCAGCTTTACAGGGGAGTATGAGCAGTTCTTC.

V and J are TRBV5-1 and TRBJ2-3; 8 bases are shared with TRBD2. The CDR3 covers 16 residues. The trim removed 1 base at V and 0 bases at J, leaving 4 bases unmatched. CDR1 SGHRS and CDR2 YFSETQ come from the germline V gene. The CDR3 nucleotides are TGCGCCAGCAGCTTGACCCTAGCGGGTAGCACAGATACGCAGTATTTT. This sequence encodes CASSLTLAGSTDTQYF.

The chain combines TRBV6-1 with TRBJ1-1, with TRBD1 identical over 10 bases. The CDR3 contains 14 residues. Germline V gene sequence: CDR1 MNHNS, CDR2 SASEGT. V lost 3 bases to trimming and J lost 6 bases; unmatched junction nucleotides: 4. CDR3 in amino acids: CASSEGQGRAEAFF. CDR3 coding DNA: TGTGCCAGCAGTGAGGGACAGGGGAGGGCTGAAGCTTTCTTT.

The table lists this clone with a few counts. The V call is TRBV3-1 (or the pseudogene TRBV3-2), the J call TRBJ1-2, with 7 bases matching TRBD1. The CDR3 is 17 amino acids. Germline V gene lookup returns CDR1 LGHDT and CDR2 YNNKEL (reference sequence). The junction had 9 bases not matched to a gene; V was cut back by 1 base and J by 1 base. DNA of the CDR3: TGTGCCAGCAGCCAAGGGATTGGGACAGCCAATAACTATGGCTACACCTTC. It translates to CASSQGIGTANNYGYTF.

This chain connects TRBV4-1 to TRBJ2-5; 9 nucleotides align to TRBD2. The germline V gene encodes CDR1 MGHRA and CDR2 YSYEKL. V lost 4 bases and J lost 5; bases outside the gene matches: 8. CDR3 length: 15 residues. Here the CDR3 DNA reads TGCGCCAGCAGCCCTGTGGGACTAGCAAGGGAGACCCAGTACTTC. It encodes CASSPVGLARETQYF.